This T cell receptor beta chain was recorded in a study of blood T cell repertoires in COVID-19. Overall study: The cDNA or gDNA used as material had been derived from T cells, B-cell-depleted T cells, or PBMCs.

Clones were read by immunoSEQ multiplex PCR, and TCRdb kept only the in-frame ones, dropping some. Of approximately 120,000 clones listed, roughly 80% are singletons. Trimming removed 5 bases from V and 2 bases from J; junction bases left unmatched: 9. Germline assignment: CDR1 MNHEY and CDR2 SMNVEV (reference sequence). The CDR3 length is 16 residues. Material for sequencing was peripheral blood. The TCR was taken from a human donor in a cohort sampled during active COVID-19. The gene calls are TRBV27 and TRBJ2-3; 8 bases are shared with TRBD2. CDR3 in DNA: TGTGCCAGCAGTATATTCGGGGGGGTGTACACAGATACGCAGTATTTT. It specifies CASSIFGGVYTDTQYF.